Shown below are 21 T cell receptor beta chains from a single sample sequenced in a study of molecular identifiers for immune sequencing clone quantification. Each CDR3 protein gets one entry after TCRdb re-called the PCR reads with MiXCR. The data contain 88,000 or so distinct CDR3 sequences, roughly a fifth of them seen just once; the ten biggest clones take up 1% to 1.2%. The source material was naive CD8+ T cells from blood, with Jurkat cell RNA spiked in. As for subset: FACS-sorted CD8+CD4-CCR7+CD45RA+ naive T cells. The receptors derive from a human donor in good health. Some libraries in this study had Jurkat cell RNA spiked in.

This clonotype was detected only a few times. This chain links TRBV30 with TRBJ2-7; TRBD2 agrees at 8 bases. The CDR3 consists of 16 residues. J was trimmed by 2 bases and V by 3 bases; bases with no gene match: 12. Germline values: CDR1 GTSNPN, CDR2 SVGIG (reference sequence). CDR3 in DNA: TGTGCCTGGAGCGCCCTGACCGGGACTAGAGCCTACGAGCAGTACTTC. It is translated as CAWSALTGTRAYEQYF.

The chain combines TRBV4-3 with TRBJ2-7; D is perhaps TRBD1 or TRBD2 (5 bases each). The CDR3 length is 14 residues. Germline lookup yields CDR1 LGHNA and CDR2 YSLEER. Trimming pared 1 base from V and 9 bases from J, leaving 16 bases between. The CDR3 protein is CASSQVWGLELQYF. The CDR3 region has the DNA TGCGCCAGCAGCCAAGTTTGGGGGTTGGAGTTGCAGTACTTC.

This clonotype came up many times. Germline is not matched at one junction end, which may reflect a read error. The chain links TRBV3-1 to TRBJ2-5; D is unclear. CDR3 size: 14 residues. Germline V gives CDR1 LGHDT, CDR2 YNNKEL (reference sequence). CDR3 residues: CASSPLIEEETQYF. The CDR3 DNA reads as TGTGCCAGCAGCCCTCTGATTGAGGAAGAGACTCAGTACTTC.

This clonotype was recorded at least ten times. This chain uses TRBV7-9 with TRBJ2-2; 11 bases line up with TRBD2. The germline V gene has CDR1 SEHNR and CDR2 FQNEAQ (reference sequence). Losses at the gene ends were 1 base for V and 2 bases for J; bases not matched to a gene: 6. This CDR3 has 18 amino acids. The CDR3, as DNA: TGTGCCAGCAGCTTAGGACTAGCGGGGCTGGTAAACACCGGGGAGCTGTTTTTT. Translation gives CASSLGLAGLVNTGELFF. Based on the CDR3 plus reference TRBV7-9 and TRBJ2-2, the full variable domain is DTGVSQNPRHKITKRGQNVTFRCDPISEHNRLYWYRQTLGQGPEFLTYFQNEAQLEKSRLLSDRFSAERPKGSFSTLEIQRTEQGDSAMYLCASSLGLAGLVNTGELFFGEGSRLTVL.

V is TRBV28 and J is TRBJ2-7; D is possibly TRBD2 (7 bases). The CDR3 extends over 14 amino acids. V was shortened by 2 bases and J by 3 bases, with 11 bases between the two germline ends. Germline CDR1 reads MDHEN; CDR2 reads SYDVKM. The CDR3 region is CASSLRGAIYEQYF. The CDR3 DNA reads TGTGCCAGCAGTTTACGGGGGGCAATCTACGAGCAGTACTTC.

The table lists this clonotype with many counts. The chain links TRBV3-1 to TRBJ2-4; 9 bases line up with TRBD1. With 4 bases clipped from V and 3 bases from J, the junction kept 7 bases outside the gene matches. The CDR3 extends over 16 amino acids. Germline V lookup: CDR1 LGHDT, CDR2 YNNKEL (reference sequence). The CDR3 region is CASSPQGAIGKNIQYF. As DNA, the CDR3 is TGTGCCAGCAGCCCACAGGGGGCAATAGGCAAAAACATTCAGTACTTC.

This clonotype has a count of ten or more. The chain is built from TRBV7-8 and TRBJ2-7; perhaps D is TRBD1 or TRBD2 (6 bases each). V was pared by 5 bases and J by 3 bases, with 20 bases between. Germline V CDR1 and CDR2: SGHVS, FQNEAQ. This CDR3 is built from 16 residues. The CDR3 region has the DNA TGTGCCAGCAGCCCGGAGGGGTGGGGGCTTTACTACGAGCAGTACTTC. Translation: CASSPEGWGLYYEQYF.

This clonotype appeared a single time. This may be a read error, as it is one base from a much larger clone. V is TRBV13 and J is TRBJ2-3, with 9 positions matching TRBD2. Germline V gene data show CDR1 as PRHDT and CDR2 as FYEKMQ (reference sequence). CDR3 length: 16 residues. Trimming at V came to 3 bases and at J to 1 base, leaving 5 bases not matched to a gene. This chain's CDR3 is CASSFLSGGGTDTQYF. CDR3 sequence (DNA): TGTGCCAGCAGCTTTCTTAGCGGGGGAGGCACAGATACGCAGTATTTT.

This clonotype has a count of ten or more. The genes are TRBV7-9 and TRBJ1-1; possibly TRBD1 for D (6 bases). This CDR3 comprises 12 residues. Looked up from germline, CDR1 is SEHNR and CDR2 is FQNEAQ (reference sequence). The germline V and J ends were trimmed by 5 bases and 6 bases, with 10 bases remaining between them. The CDR3 is CASSLKGAEAFF. The CDR3 nucleotides are TGTGCCAGCAGCCTCAAGGGGGCTGAAGCTTTCTTT. The full variable domain, rest sourced from reference TRBV7-9 and TRBJ1-1, is DTGVSQNPRHKITKRGQNVTFRCDPISEHNRLYWYRQTLGQGPEFLTYFQNEAQLEKSRLLSDRFSAERPKGSFSTLEIQRTEQGDSAMYLCASSLKGAEAFFGQGTRLTVV.

The table lists this clonotype with many counts. The rearrangement joins TRBV13 to TRBJ2-3, with a possible D match to TRBD1 (6 bases). Trimming removed 6 bases at V and 2 bases at J, with 15 bases between. This CDR3 is 15 amino acids long. Germline lookup yields CDR1 PRHDT and CDR2 FYEKMQ (reference sequence). Here the CDR3 DNA reads TGTGCCAGCAGTGCCGGGACAACGAACACAGATACGCAGTATTTT. This translates into CASSAGTTNTDTQYF.

The genes are TRBV3-1 and TRBJ2-7; 9 bases align to TRBD2. After removal of 1 base from V and 6 bases from J, the junction contained 10 bases not matched to a gene. From germline, CDR1 is LGHDT and CDR2 YNNKEL (reference sequence). There are 16 residues in the CDR3. CDR3 protein: CASSQGVAGEAGEQYF. The CDR3 DNA reads as TGTGCCAGCAGCCAAGGGGTAGCGGGAGAGGCGGGCGAGCAGTACTTC.

Details on this clonotype: A much bigger clone sits one base away, suggesting this may be a read error. This sequence joins TRBV27 and TRBJ2-7, with a possible D match to TRBD1 (6 bases). Germline V gene sequence: CDR1 MNHEY, CDR2 SMNVEV (reference sequence). V lost 2 bases to trimming and J lost 8 bases, with 10 bases between them. This CDR3 comprises 12 residues. CDR3 sequence reads: CASSLTGNKQYF. DNA of the CDR3: TGTGCCAGCAGTTTAACAGGGAACAAGCAGTACTTC.

In this sample, this clonotype turned up many times. The chain is built from TRBV6-2 or TRBV6-3 and TRBJ2-3, with D tentatively TRBD1 (6 bases). Per the germline V gene, CDR1 is MNHEY and CDR2 is SVGEGT. The CDR3 is made up of 15 amino acids. V was shortened by 7 bases and J by 3 bases, with 17 bases between the two germline ends. CDR3 residues: CASNDVRGETDTQYF. DNA of the CDR3: TGTGCCAGCAACGACGTCAGGGGCGAGACAGATACGCAGTATTTT.

Concerning this clonotype itself: This sequence may be a read error, since a much larger clone differs from it by one base. This chain connects TRBV5-1 to TRBJ1-1; D possibly corresponds to TRBD1 (6 bases). Germline lookup yields CDR1 SGHRS and CDR2 YFSETQ. V gave up 5 bases and J gave up 5 bases, with 10 bases separating them. The CDR3 runs to 12 residues. CDR3 residues: CASSNQGTEAFF. CDR3 coding DNA: TGCGCCAGCAGTAACCAGGGGACTGAAGCTTTCTTT.

Worth noting for this clonotype: This may stem from a read error, because a much larger clone lies one nucleotide away. The gene calls are TRBV5-1 and TRBJ2-5; a possible D gene is TRBD2 (7 bases). CDR1 is SGHRS, CDR2 YFSETQ, per germline. V was cut by 0 bases and J by 5 bases, with 23 bases left in between. This CDR3 comprises 18 residues. The CDR3 here is CASSLDPLTGPGGETQYF. Here the CDR3 DNA reads TGCGCCAGCAGCTTGGATCCCCTCACGGGGCCGGGGGGCGAGACCCAGTACTTC.

This clonotype came up once. The chain is built from TRBV7-2 and TRBJ2-2; a possible D gene is TRBD1 (5 bases). V was shortened by 6 bases and J by 0 bases, with 11 bases between the two germline ends. The germline V gene encodes CDR1 SGHTA and CDR2 FQGNSA. This CDR3 region has 15 residues. The CDR3 sequence: CASSQRTPNTGELFF. CDR3 sequence (DNA): TGTGCCAGCAGTCAGAGGACACCGAACACCGGGGAGCTGTTTTTT.

At least ten counts were recorded for this clonotype. The rearrangement uses TRBV6-5 and TRBJ2-7; 9 bases agree with TRBD2. CDR1 and CDR2 (germline): MNHEY, SVGAGI. Unmatched junction bases numbered 9, after V lost 0 bases and J lost 3 bases. CDR3 length equals 17 residues. The CDR3 loop is CASSYSWSGGTIYEQYF. CDR3 bases: TGTGCCAGCAGTTACTCTTGGAGCGGGGGGACAATCTACGAGCAGTACTTC.

This chain uses TRBV7-9 with TRBJ2-7, with 13 positions matching TRBD2. J lost 6 bases, V lost 5 bases, and 7 bases had no gene match. The CDR3 has 15 residues. Germline V lookup: CDR1 SEHNR, CDR2 FQNEAQ (reference sequence). The CDR3, as DNA: TGTGCCAGCAGCCTTCGGACTAGCGGGAGCAGCGAGCAGTACTTC. This codes for CASSLRTSGSSEQYF.

This clonotype was observed many times. The chain is built from TRBV5-6 and TRBJ1-5; D unresolved. Germline loops: CDR1 SGHDT, CDR2 YYEEEE. Trimming cost V 0 bases and J 2 bases, with 12 bases left between them. CDR3 length equals 16 residues. This CDR3 reads CASSLGTFAGNQPQHF. As DNA, the CDR3 is TGTGCCAGCAGCTTGGGGACCTTTGCCGGCAATCAGCCCCAGCATTTT. The full variable domain, in which reference TRBV5-6 and TRBJ1-5 provide the parts outside the CDR3, is DAGVTQSPTHLIKTRGQQVTLRCSPKSGHDTVSWYQQALGQGPQFIFQYYEEEERQRGNFPDRFSGHQFPNYSSELNVNALLLGDSALYLCASSLGTFAGNQPQHFGDGTRLSIL.

This sequence joins TRBV9 and TRBJ2-2, with TRBD2 identical over 12 bases. This CDR3 has 16 amino acids. Germline CDR1 is SGDLS and CDR2 is YYNGEE. Trimming at V came to 4 bases and at J to 4 bases, leaving 5 bases not matched to a gene. CDR3 region: CASSLRTSGATGELFF. DNA for the CDR3: TGTGCCAGCAGCCTAAGGACTAGCGGGGCCACCGGGGAGCTGTTTTTT.

This chain uses TRBV20-1 with TRBJ2-7; D might be TRBD1 or TRBD2, each matching 5 bases. The length of the CDR3 is 13 residues. Germline V lookup: CDR1 DFQATT, CDR2 SNEGSKA (reference sequence). Trimming shortened V by 5 bases and J by 4 bases, and 15 bases separated the two germline ends. The CDR3 loop is CSAWWGSSYEQYF. The CDR3 nucleotides are TGCAGTGCTTGGTGGGGGAGCAGTTACGAGCAGTACTTC.